The 22 T cell receptor beta chains presented below share a single source sample, sequenced in a study of OX40 agonist ivuxolimab in advanced cancers. The assay was immunoSEQ multiplex PCR, and TCRdb's table has in-frame clones only and misses some. The table records some 150,000 clones, 93% of them present only once. The input for sequencing was CD4+ or CD8+ T cells sorted from blood, taken in a trial of the OX40 agonist ivuxolimab. The receptors here all came from an adult with an advanced solid tumor such as melanoma, head and neck, liver or kidney cancer.

V usage is TRBV27 and J usage is TRBJ2-7; D gene unclear. The CDR3 is 14 residues long. The germline CDR1 and CDR2 sequences are MNHEY and SMNVEV (reference sequence). Trimming took off 2 bases at V and 3 bases at J, with 11 bases between the two ends. CDR3 residues: CASSLQSSNYEQYF. For the CDR3, the DNA is TGTGCCAGCAGTTTACAGTCCTCTAACTACGAGCAGTACTTC.

The rearrangement joins TRBV7-3 to TRBJ2-2; TRBD1 matches 7 bases. CDR1 is SGHTA, CDR2 FQGTGA, per germline. The ends lost 5 bases at V and 5 bases at J; junction bases unmatched: 11. This CDR3 is 16 amino acids long. The CDR3 DNA is TGTGCCAGCAGCCCCGACAGGGCCGGCGGGACCGGGGAGCTGTTTTTT. It specifies CASSPDRAGGTGELFF.

The chain has TRBV6-1 and TRBJ1-4, with D unclear. With 5 bases removed from V and 5 bases from J, the gap between germline ends came to 12 bases. Germline V gives CDR1 MNHNS, CDR2 SASEGT. The CDR3 totals 14 residues. This CDR3 reads CASSWSAGNEKLFF. The CDR3 DNA reads as TGTGCCAGCAGTTGGTCGGCGGGGAATGAAAAACTGTTTTTT.

V gene TRBV7-3 combines with J gene TRBJ2-1; 14 bases agree with TRBD2. The length of the CDR3 is 19 residues. Per the germline V gene, CDR1 is SGHTA and CDR2 is FQGTGA. V dropped 1 base and J dropped 8; count of bases not matched to a gene: 13. The CDR3: CASSLNLGLAGVLGDEQFF. The CDR3 nucleotides read TGTGCCAGCAGCTTAAATCTGGGACTAGCGGGAGTTCTGGGGGATGAGCAGTTCTTC.

This clone was recorded once. The CDR3 spells CASSTRSEGLGYTF. CDR3 DNA sequence: TGTGCCAGCAGCACCAGAAGTGAGGGGCTTGGCTACACCTTC. This chain connects TRBV7-2 to TRBJ1-2; D may be TRBD1 (5 bases). Trimming pared 5 bases from V and 7 bases from J, leaving 17 bases between. CDR1 is SGHTA, CDR2 FQGNSA, per germline. CDR3 length equals 14 residues.

The chain combines TRBV9 with TRBJ2-1, with 11 positions matching TRBD2. The V gene end was trimmed by 3 bases and the J gene end by 4 bases; junction bases not matched to a gene: 9. This CDR3 region has 17 residues. CDR1 and CDR2 (germline): SGDLS, YYNGEE. CDR3 DNA sequence: TGTGCCAGCAGCGCCGCTAGCGGGGGGCGATTTTACAATGAGCAGTTCTTC. Amino acids: CASSAASGGRFYNEQFF.

The J gene is TRBJ2-3, the V gene TRBV11-2; 9 positions match TRBD2. The trim removed 5 bases at V and 5 bases at J, leaving 11 bases unmatched. CDR1 and CDR2 (germline): SGHAT, FQNNGV. There are 16 residues in the CDR3. In DNA, the CDR3 is TGTGCCAGCAGCCCCTTCGGCGGGGGGGCCTTAGATACGCAGTATTTT. Amino acid sequence: CASSPFGGGALDTQYF.

This rearrangement joins TRBV5-1 to TRBJ1-1; 8 bases match TRBD1. The CDR3 is made up of 16 amino acids. Trimming cost V 4 bases and J 3 bases; bases outside gene matches: 11. In germline, CDR1 is SGHRS, CDR2 YFSETQ. Here the CDR3 reads CASSPKDRAMYTEAFF. CDR3 DNA: TGCGCCAGCAGCCCGAAGGACAGGGCGATGTACACTGAAGCTTTCTTT.

This chain connects TRBV6-5 to TRBJ1-5; the match to TRBD1 covers 7 bases. This CDR3 spans 15 amino acids. Germline V CDR1 and CDR2: MNHEY, SVGAGI. The trim removed 7 bases at V and 2 bases at J, leaving 8 bases unmatched. CDR3 in DNA: TGTGCCAGCACCGACAACAGGGGAGGCAATCAGCCCCAGCATTTT. Encoded protein: CASTDNRGGNQPQHF.

CDR3 DNA sequence: TGTGCCAGCTCACCACGGGGGGACCTGACGGGAAACACCATATATTTT. Amino acids: CASSPRGDLTGNTIYF. The chain has TRBV18 and TRBJ1-3; tentatively, D is TRBD1 (5 bases). The CDR3 has 16 residues. The germline V gene has CDR1 KGHSH and CDR2 LQKENI. Trimming removed 1 base from V and 4 bases from J, with 14 bases in between.

This rearrangement joins TRBV19 to TRBJ1-1; 9 nucleotides agree with TRBD1. The germline V gene encodes CDR1 LNHDA and CDR2 SQIVND (reference sequence). V lost 7 bases to trimming and J lost 1 base; unmatched junction nucleotides: 19. The CDR3 is 19 residues long. This CDR3 is CASIPPAPGQGRWNTEAFF. CDR3 DNA sequence: TGTGCCAGTATTCCCCCTGCCCCGGGACAGGGTAGGTGGAACACTGAAGCTTTCTTT.

J is TRBJ1-2 and V is TRBV19, with D perhaps matching TRBD1 (5 bases). V was shortened by 3 bases and J by 8 bases, with 16 bases between the two germline ends. This CDR3 contains 14 residues. Germline CDR1 is LNHDA and CDR2 is SQIVND (reference sequence). The CDR3 sequence is CASSIYPTVPGYTF. CDR3 DNA sequence: TGTGCCAGTAGTATCTATCCGACAGTCCCCGGCTACACCTTC.

The chain couples TRBV4-2 to TRBJ1-5; TRBD1 matches at 7 bases. V lost 0 bases, J lost 0 bases, and 11 bases stayed unmatched. The CDR3 has 19 amino acids. Germline V gene lookup returns CDR1 LGHNA and CDR2 YNFKEQ. For the CDR3, the DNA is TGTGCCAGCAGCCAAGAGGAGGGGGCCCCATATTATAGCAATCAGCCCCAGCATTTT. Its translation is CASSQEEGAPYYSNQPQHF.

The V and J genes are TRBV7-2 and TRBJ2-2, with TRBD2 identical over 7 bases. Germline V gene data show CDR1 as SGHTA and CDR2 as FQGNSA. The CDR3 covers 16 residues. The V gene end was trimmed by 4 bases and the J gene end by 2 bases; junction bases not matched to a gene: 7. The CDR3 protein is CASSSTPGLNTGELFF. CDR3 DNA sequence: TGTGCCAGCAGCTCTACACCGGGACTAAACACCGGGGAGCTGTTTTTT.

This clone came up once. The chain joins TRBV7-3 to TRBJ2-1; 11 nucleotides align to TRBD2. CDR1 and CDR2 (germline): SGHTA, FQGTGA. The CDR3 has 15 residues. Trimming cost V 5 bases and J 3 bases; bases outside gene matches: 3. The CDR3 nucleotides are TGTGCCAGCAGCCTAGGGACTAGCGGCTACAATGAGCAGTTCTTC. Translated, it gives CASSLGTSGYNEQFF.

This clone appeared a single time. This chain joins TRBV5-1 and TRBJ2-7, with D tentatively TRBD2 (5 bases). This CDR3 contains 15 residues. Germline V gene sequence: CDR1 SGHRS, CDR2 YFSETQ. The V end lost 1 base, the J end lost 5 bases, and 16 bases lay between the germline ends. CDR3 nucleotide sequence: TGCGCCAGCAGCTTGTTCTTCGAGGGCCGCAACGAGCAGTACTTC. The encoded protein is CASSLFFEGRNEQYF.

The chain employs TRBV7-2 and TRBJ2-7, with D perhaps matching TRBD2 (6 bases). There are 16 residues in the CDR3. CDR1 SGHTA and CDR2 FQGNSA come from the germline V gene. V lost 5 bases, J lost 7 bases, and 24 bases lay in between. The CDR3 region is CASSPHGPGVAIEQYF. DNA for the CDR3: TGTGCCAGCAGCCCTCACGGACCGGGGGTAGCGATAGAGCAGTACTTC.

The genes are TRBV5-1 and TRBJ1-2; D remains ambiguous. Germline-derived CDR1 and CDR2 are SGHRS and YFSETQ. The CDR3 has 16 amino acids. V was shortened by 0 bases and J by 6 bases, with 18 bases between the two germline ends. CDR3 sequence: CASSLDFPEGRDGYTF. CDR3 bases: TGCGCCAGCAGCTTGGACTTCCCGGAAGGCCGGGATGGCTACACCTTC.

The chain uses TRBV27 and TRBJ2-3, with TRBD2 identical over 12 bases. Per germline, CDR1 MNHEY and CDR2 SMNVEV (reference sequence). The CDR3 is made up of 17 amino acids. Unmatched junction bases numbered 13, after V lost 8 bases and J lost 4 bases. The CDR3 is CASFPLGLAGNSDTQYF. CDR3 bases: TGTGCCAGCTTTCCTCTCGGACTAGCGGGGAATTCAGATACGCAGTATTTT.

The chain couples TRBV5-1 to TRBJ2-7, with 8 bases lining up with TRBD2. Germline V lookup: CDR1 SGHRS, CDR2 YFSETQ. This CDR3 is built from 15 residues. Losses at the gene ends were 5 bases for V and 2 bases for J; bases not matched to a gene: 9. The CDR3 here is CASSPAAGATYEQYF. Here the CDR3 DNA reads TGCGCCAGCAGTCCCGCAGCGGGGGCCACCTACGAGCAGTACTTC.

The V call is TRBV7-9, the J call TRBJ1-5, with D uncertain. This CDR3 is built from 12 residues. Germline CDR1 SEHNR, CDR2 FQNEAQ (reference sequence). V was pared by 1 base and J by 4 bases, with 2 bases between. DNA of the CDR3: TGTGCCAGCAGCTTAGTTAATCAGCCCCAGCATTTT. It encodes CASSLVNQPQHF. Full variable domain (rest looked up from reference TRBV7-9 and TRBJ1-5): DTGVSQNPRHKITKRGQNVTFRCDPISEHNRLYWYRQTLGQGPEFLTYFQNEAQLEKSRLLSDRFSAERPKGSFSTLEIQRTEQGDSAMYLCASSLVNQPQHFGDGTRLSIL.

The chain employs TRBV18 and TRBJ1-1; 8 bases agree with TRBD1. The CDR3 runs 13 residues. From germline, CDR1 is KGHSH and CDR2 LQKENI. Unmatched junction bases numbered 5, after V lost 7 bases and J lost 4 bases. CDR3 bases: TGTGCCAGCTTAGGACAGGGAGGCACTGAAGCTTTCTTT. Translation: CASLGQGGTEAFF.